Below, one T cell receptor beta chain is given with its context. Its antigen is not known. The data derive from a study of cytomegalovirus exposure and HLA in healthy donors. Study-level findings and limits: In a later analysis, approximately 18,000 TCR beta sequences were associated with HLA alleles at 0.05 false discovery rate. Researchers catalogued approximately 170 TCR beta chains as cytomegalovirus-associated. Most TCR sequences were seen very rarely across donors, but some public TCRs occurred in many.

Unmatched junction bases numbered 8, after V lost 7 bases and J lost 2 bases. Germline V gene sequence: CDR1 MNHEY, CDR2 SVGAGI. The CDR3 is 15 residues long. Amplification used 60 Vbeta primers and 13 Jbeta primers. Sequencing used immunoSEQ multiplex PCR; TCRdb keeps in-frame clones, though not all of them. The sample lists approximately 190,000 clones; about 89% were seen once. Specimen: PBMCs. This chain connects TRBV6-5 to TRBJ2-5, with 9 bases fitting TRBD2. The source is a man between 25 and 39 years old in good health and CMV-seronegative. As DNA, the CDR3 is TGTGCCAGCACCGAAGGGCGGGAGGGACAAGAGACCCAGTACTTC. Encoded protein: CASTEGREGQETQYF.